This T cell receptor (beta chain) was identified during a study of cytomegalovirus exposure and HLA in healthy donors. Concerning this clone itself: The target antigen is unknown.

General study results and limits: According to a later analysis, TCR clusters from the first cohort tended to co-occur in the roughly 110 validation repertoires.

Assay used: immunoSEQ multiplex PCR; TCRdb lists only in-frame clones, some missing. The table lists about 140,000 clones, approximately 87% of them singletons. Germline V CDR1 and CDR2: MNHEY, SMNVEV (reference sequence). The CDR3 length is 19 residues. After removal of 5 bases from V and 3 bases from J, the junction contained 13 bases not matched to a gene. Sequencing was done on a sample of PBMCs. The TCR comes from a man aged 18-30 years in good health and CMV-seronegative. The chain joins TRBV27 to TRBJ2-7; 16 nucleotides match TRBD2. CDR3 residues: CASSQRPGLAGGPSYEQYF. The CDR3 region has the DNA TGTGCCAGCAGTCAACGCCCGGGACTAGCGGGAGGGCCCAGCTACGAGCAGTACTTC.